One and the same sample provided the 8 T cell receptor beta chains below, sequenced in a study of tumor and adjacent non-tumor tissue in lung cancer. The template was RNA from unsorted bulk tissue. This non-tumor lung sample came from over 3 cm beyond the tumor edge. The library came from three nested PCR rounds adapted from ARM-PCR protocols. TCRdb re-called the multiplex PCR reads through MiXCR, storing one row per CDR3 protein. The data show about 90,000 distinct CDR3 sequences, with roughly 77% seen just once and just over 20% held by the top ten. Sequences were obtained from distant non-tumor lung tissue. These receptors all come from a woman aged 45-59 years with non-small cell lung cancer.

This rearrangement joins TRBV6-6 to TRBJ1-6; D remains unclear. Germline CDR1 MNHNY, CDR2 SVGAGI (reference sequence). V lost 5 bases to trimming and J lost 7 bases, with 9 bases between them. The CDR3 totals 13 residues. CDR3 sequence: CASSRDMNSPLHF. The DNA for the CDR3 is TGTGCCAGCAGTCGAGATATGAATTCACCCCTCCACTTT.

The CDR3 region is CVSSSTDRPGELFF. The DNA for the CDR3 is TGTGTCAGTAGTTCCACAGACAGGCCCGGGGAGCTGTTTTTT. The chain uses TRBV28 and TRBJ2-2; perhaps TRBD1 as D (6 bases). This CDR3 has 14 residues. Germline V CDR1 and CDR2: MDHEN, SYDVKM.

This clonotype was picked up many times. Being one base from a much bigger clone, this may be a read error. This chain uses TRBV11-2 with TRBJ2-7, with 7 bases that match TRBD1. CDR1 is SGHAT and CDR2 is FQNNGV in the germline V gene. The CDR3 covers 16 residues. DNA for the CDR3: TGTGCCGGCAGCAGAAAAACAGGGGCCGTTTCCTACGAGCAGTACTTC. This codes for CAGSRKTGAVSYEQYF.

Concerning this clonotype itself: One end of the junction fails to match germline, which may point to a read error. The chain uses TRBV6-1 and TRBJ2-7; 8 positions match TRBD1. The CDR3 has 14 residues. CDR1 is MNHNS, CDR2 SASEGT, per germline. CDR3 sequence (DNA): TGTACCAGCAGTGCCACTGACAGGGGCTACGAGCAGTACTTC. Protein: CTSSATDRGYEQYF.

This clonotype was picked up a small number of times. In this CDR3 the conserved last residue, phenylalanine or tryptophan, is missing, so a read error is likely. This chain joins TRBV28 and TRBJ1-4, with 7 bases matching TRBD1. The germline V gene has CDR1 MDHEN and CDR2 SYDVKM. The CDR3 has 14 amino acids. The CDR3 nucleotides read TGTTCCAGCAGGCCTACAGGGGATAATGAAAAACTGTTTGTT. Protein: CSSRPTGDNEKLFV.

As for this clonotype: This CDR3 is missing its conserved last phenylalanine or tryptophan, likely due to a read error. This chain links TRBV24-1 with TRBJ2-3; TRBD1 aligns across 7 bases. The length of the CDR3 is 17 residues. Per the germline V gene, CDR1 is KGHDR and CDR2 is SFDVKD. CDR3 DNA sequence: TGTGTCACCAGTGATTTGCATGGCCAGGGGGAAGCAGATACGCAGTATATT. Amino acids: CVTSDLHGQGEADTQYI.

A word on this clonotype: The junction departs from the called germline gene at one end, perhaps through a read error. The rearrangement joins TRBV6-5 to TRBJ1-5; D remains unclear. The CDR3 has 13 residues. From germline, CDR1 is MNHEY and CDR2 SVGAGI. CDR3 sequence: CASSYGVSQPQHF. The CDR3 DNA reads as TGCGCCAGCAGTTACGGTGTATCCCAGCCCCAGCATTTT.

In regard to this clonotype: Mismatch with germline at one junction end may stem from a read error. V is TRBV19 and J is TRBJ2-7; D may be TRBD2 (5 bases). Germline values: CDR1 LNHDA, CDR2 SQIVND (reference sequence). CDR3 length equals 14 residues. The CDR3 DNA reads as TGTGCCAGTAGTGTGGACGGGGTGAAGGGCGAGCGGTACTTC. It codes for CASSVDGVKGERYF. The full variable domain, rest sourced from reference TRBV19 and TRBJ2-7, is DGGITQSPKYLFRKEGQNVTLSCEQNLNHDAMYWYRQDPGQGLRLIYYSQIVNDFQKGDIAEGYSVSREKKESFPLTVTSAQKNPTAFYLCASSVDGVKGERYFGPGTRLTVT.